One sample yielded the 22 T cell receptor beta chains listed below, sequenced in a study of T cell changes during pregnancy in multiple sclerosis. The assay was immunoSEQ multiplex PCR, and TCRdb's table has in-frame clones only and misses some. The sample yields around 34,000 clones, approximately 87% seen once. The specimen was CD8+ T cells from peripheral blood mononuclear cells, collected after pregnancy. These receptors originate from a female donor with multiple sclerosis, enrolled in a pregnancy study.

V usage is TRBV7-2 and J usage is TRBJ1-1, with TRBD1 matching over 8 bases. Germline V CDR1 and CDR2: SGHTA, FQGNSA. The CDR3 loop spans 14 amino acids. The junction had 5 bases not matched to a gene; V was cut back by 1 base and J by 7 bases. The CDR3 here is CASSLEAGGSEAFF. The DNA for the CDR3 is TGTGCCAGCAGCTTAGAGGCAGGGGGCAGTGAAGCTTTCTTT.

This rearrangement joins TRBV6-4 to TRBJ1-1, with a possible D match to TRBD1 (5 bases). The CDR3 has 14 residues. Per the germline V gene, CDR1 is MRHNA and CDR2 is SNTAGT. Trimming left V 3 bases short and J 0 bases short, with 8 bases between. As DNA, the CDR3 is TGTGCCAGCAGTGATGGGGGGGTGAACACTGAAGCTTTCTTT. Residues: CASSDGGVNTEAFF.

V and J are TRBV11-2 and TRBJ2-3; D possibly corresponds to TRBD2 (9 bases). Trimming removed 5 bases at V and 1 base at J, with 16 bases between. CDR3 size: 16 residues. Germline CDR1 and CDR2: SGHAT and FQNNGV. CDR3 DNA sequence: TGTGCCAGCAGCCAGGGGGCTAGCGGGGGCACAGATACGCAGTATTTT. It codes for CASSQGASGGTDTQYF.

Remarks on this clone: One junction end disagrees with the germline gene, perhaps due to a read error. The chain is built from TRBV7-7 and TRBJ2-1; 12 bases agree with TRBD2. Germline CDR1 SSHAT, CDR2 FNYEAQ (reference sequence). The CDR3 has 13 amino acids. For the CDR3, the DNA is TGTGCTAGCAGCCTAGCGGGGGGGCGTGAGCAGTTCTTC. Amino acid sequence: CASSLAGGREQFF.

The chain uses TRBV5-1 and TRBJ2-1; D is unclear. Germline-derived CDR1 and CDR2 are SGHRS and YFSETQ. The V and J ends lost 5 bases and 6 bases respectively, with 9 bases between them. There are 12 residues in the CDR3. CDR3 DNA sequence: TGCGCCAGCAGTCTCTCAGGCAATGAGCAGTTCTTC. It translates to CASSLSGNEQFF.

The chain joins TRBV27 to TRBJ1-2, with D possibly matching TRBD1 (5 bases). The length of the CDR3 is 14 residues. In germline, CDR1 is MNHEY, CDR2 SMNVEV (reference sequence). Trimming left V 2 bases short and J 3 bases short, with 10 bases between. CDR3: CASSLVGADYGYTF. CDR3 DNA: TGTGCCAGCAGTTTAGTTGGGGCGGACTATGGCTACACCTTC.

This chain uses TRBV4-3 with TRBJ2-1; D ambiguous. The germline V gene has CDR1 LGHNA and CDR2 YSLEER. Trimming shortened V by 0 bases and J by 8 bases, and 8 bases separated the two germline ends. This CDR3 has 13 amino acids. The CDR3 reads CASSQEGLYEQFF. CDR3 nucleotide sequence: TGCGCCAGCAGCCAAGAGGGCCTGTATGAGCAGTTCTTC.

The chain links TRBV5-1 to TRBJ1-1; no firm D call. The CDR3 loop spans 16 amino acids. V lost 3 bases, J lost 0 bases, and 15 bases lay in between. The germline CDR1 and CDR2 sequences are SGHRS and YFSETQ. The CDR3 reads CASSSYPDILNTEAFF. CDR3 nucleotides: TGCGCCAGCAGCTCCTATCCTGACATCTTGAACACTGAAGCTTTCTTT.

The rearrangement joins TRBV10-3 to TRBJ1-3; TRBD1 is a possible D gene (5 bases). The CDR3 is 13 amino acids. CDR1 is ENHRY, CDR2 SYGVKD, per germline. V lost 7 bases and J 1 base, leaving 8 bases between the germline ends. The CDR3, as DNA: TGTGCCATCAAGCCAGGGTCTGGAAACACCATATATTTT. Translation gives CAIKPGSGNTIYF.

The CDR3 sequence is CASSSDSGVSSYEQYF. The DNA for the CDR3 is TGTGCCAGCAGCTCGGATAGCGGGGTAAGCTCCTACGAGCAGTACTTC. The chain joins TRBV7-9 to TRBJ2-7, with 8 nucleotides matching TRBD2. With V trimmed by 4 bases and J by 0 bases, 8 bases remained unmatched. Germline V gives CDR1 SEHNR, CDR2 FQNEAQ (reference sequence). The CDR3 is 16 amino acids.

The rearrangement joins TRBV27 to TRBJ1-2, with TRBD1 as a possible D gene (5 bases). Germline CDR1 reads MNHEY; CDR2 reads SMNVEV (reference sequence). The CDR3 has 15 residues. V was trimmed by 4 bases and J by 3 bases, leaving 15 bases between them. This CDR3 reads CASSSLGGVDYGYTF. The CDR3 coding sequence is TGTGCCAGCAGTTCCCTCGGGGGGGTAGACTATGGCTACACCTTC.

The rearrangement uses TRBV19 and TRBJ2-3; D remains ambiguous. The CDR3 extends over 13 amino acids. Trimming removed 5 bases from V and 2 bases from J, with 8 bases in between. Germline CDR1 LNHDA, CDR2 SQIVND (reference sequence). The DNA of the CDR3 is TGTGCCAGTAGTCAGATCTCCACAGATACGCAGTATTTT. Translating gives CASSQISTDTQYF.

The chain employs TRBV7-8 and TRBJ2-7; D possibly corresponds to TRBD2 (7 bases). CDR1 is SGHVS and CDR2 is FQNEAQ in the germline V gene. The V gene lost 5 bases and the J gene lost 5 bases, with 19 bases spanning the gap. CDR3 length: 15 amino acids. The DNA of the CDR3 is TGTGCCAGCAGCCCAGAGAGGGGGGGCCGCCACGAGCAGTACTTC. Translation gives CASSPERGGRHEQYF. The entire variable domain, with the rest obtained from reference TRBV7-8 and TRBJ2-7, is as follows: GAGVSQSPRYKVAKRGQDVALRCDPISGHVSLFWYQQALGQGPEFLTYFQNEAQLDKSGLPSDRFFAERPEGSVSTLKIQRTQQEDSAVYLCASSPERGGRHEQYFGPGTRLTVT.

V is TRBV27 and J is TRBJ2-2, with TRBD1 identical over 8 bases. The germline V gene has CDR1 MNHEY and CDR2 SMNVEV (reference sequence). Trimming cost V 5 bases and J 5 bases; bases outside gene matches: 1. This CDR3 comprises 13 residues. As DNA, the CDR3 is TGTGCCAGCAGTGGACAGGGAACCGGGGAGCTGTTTTTT. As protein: CASSGQGTGELFF.

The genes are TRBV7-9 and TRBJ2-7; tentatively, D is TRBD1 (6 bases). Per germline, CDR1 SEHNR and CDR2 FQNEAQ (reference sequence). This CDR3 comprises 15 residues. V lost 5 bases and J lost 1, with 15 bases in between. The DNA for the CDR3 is TGTGCCAGCAGCCCCCAGGGGACCTCGTCCTACGAGCAGTACTTC. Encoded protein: CASSPQGTSSYEQYF.

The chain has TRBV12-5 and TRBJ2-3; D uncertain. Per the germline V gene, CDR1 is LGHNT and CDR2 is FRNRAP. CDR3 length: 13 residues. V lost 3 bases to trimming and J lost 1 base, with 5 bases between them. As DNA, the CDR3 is TGTGCTAGTGGTTTTTATGGCACAGATACGCAGTATTTT. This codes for CASGFYGTDTQYF.

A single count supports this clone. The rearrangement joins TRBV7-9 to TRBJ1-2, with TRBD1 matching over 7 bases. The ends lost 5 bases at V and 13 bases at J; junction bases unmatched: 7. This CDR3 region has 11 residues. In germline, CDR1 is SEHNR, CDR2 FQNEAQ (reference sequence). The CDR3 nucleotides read TGTGCCAGCAGCCCCCTGACAGGGATCACCTTC. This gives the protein CASSPLTGITF.

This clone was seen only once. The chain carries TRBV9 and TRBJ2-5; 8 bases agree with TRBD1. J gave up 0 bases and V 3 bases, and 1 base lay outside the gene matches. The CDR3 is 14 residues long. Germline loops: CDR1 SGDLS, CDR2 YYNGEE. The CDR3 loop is CASSEDRDQETQYF. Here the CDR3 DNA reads TGTGCCAGCAGCGAGGACAGGGACCAAGAGACCCAGTACTTC.

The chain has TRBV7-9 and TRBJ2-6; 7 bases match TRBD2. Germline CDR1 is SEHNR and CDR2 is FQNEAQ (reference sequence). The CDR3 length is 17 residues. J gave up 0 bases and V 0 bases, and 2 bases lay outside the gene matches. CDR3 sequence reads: CASSLAPGGSGANVLTF. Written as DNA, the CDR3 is TGTGCCAGCAGCTTAGCGCCGGGGGGCTCTGGGGCCAACGTCCTGACTTTC. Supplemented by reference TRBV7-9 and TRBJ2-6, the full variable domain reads DTGVSQNPRHKITKRGQNVTFRCDPISEHNRLYWYRQTLGQGPEFLTYFQNEAQLEKSRLLSDRFSAERPKGSFSTLEIQRTEQGDSAMYLCASSLAPGGSGANVLTFGAGSRLTVL.

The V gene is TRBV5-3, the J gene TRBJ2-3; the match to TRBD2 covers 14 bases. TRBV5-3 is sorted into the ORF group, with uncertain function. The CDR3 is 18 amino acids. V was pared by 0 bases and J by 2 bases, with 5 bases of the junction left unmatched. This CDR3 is CARSLETSGGVDTDTQYF. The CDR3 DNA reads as TGTGCCAGAAGCTTGGAGACTAGCGGGGGGGTGGACACAGATACGCAGTATTTT.

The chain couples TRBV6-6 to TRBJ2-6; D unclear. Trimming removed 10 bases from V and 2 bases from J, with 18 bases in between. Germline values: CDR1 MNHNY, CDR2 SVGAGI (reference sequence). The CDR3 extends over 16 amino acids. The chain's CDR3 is CATPNEDNPGANVLTF. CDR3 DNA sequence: TGTGCCACCCCAAACGAAGACAATCCTGGGGCCAACGTCCTGACTTTC.

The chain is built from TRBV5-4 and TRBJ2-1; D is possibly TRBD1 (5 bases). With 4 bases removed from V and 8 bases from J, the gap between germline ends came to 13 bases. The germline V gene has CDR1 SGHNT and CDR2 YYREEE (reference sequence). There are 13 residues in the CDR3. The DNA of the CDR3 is TGTGCCAGCAGCACCGGACAATCCCATGAGCAGTTCTTC. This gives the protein CASSTGQSHEQFF.